This T cell receptor (beta chain) stems from a study of OX40 agonist ivuxolimab in advanced cancers. Study information: Patients received ivuxolimab, an agonistic anti-OX40 (CD134) antibody. Ivuxolimab, which patients received intravenously every 2 weeks, was dosed at 0.01 to 10 mg/kg.

CDR3 length equals 11 residues. V was clipped by 8 bases and J by 4 bases, with 9 bases between them. The germline CDR1 and CDR2 sequences are MGHDK and SYGVNS. Generated by immunoSEQ multiplex PCR, the TCRdb table keeps only in-frame clones and is missing some. Seen here are roughly 70,000 clones, roughly four fifths observed once, and the top ten hold around 5%. This material consisted of CD4+ or CD8+ T cells sorted from blood, taken in a trial of the OX40 agonist ivuxolimab. The gene calls are TRBV25-1 and TRBJ2-7; D possibly matches TRBD1 or TRBD2 (5 bases each). The TCR sequence derives from an adult with an advanced solid tumor such as melanoma, head and neck, liver or kidney cancer. Here the CDR3 DNA reads TGTGCCAGCCTCGGGGCGTACGAGCAGTACTTC. It specifies CASLGAYEQYF.